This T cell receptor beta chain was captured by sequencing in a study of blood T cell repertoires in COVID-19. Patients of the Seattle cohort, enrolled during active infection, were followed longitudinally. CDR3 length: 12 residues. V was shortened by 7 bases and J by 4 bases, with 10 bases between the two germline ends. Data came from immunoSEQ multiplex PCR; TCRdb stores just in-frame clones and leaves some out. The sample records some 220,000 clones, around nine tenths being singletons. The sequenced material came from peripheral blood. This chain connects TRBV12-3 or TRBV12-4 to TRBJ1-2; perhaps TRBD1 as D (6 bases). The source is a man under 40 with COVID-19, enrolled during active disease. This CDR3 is CASNRDSYGYTF. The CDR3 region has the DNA TGTGCCAGCAACAGGGATAGCTATGGCTACACCTTC.